Below, 27 T cell receptor beta chains from the same sample are listed, as sequenced in a study of T cells after yellow fever vaccination. One entry per CDR3 protein results from TCRdb running MiXCR on the 5' RACE reads. The repertoire holds hundreds of thousands of distinct CDR3 sequences, with approximately 3.9% as singletons. This material consisted of PBMCs, taken on the day of the yellow fever booster vaccination. The receptor set was obtained from a man aged 18 to 30 who received the YFV17D yellow fever vaccine.

CDR3 loop: CASTSGQGPDGYTF. CDR3 coding DNA: TGTGCCAGCACTTCGGGACAGGGTCCGGATGGCTACACCTTC. This chain joins TRBV28 and TRBJ1-2; 9 nucleotides match TRBD1. Per the germline V gene, CDR1 is MDHEN and CDR2 is SYDVKM. The CDR3 totals 14 residues. Trimming removed 7 bases from V and 6 bases from J; junction bases left unmatched: 9.

This rearrangement joins TRBV7-2 to TRBJ1-6; D call uncertain. The CDR3 is made up of 15 amino acids. V lost 7 bases and J lost 8, with 18 bases in between. Germline CDR1 reads SGHTA; CDR2 reads FQGNSA. The CDR3 region is CASTLDGFSHSPLHF. As DNA, the CDR3 is TGTGCCAGCACTTTGGACGGTTTCAGCCATTCACCCCTCCACTTT.

This clonotype was seen only a few times. J is TRBJ1-1 and V is TRBV7-6, with TRBD1 as a possible D gene (6 bases). The CDR3 contains 15 residues. The germline V gene has CDR1 SGHVS and CDR2 FNYEAQ. Deletions cut 3 bases from V and 4 bases from J, with 15 bases between. This chain's CDR3 is CASSLGMKGGTEAFF. In nucleotides, the CDR3 is TGTGCCAGCAGCTTGGGGATGAAGGGGGGCACTGAAGCTTTCTTT. Based on the CDR3 plus reference TRBV7-6 and TRBJ1-1, the full variable domain is GAGVSQSPRYKVTKRGQDVALRCDPISGHVSLYWYRQALGQGPEFLTYFNYEAQQDKSGLPNDRFSAERPEGSISTLTIQRTEQRDSAMYRCASSLGMKGGTEAFFGQGTRLTVV.

In its sample, this clonotype was seen a few times. V and J are TRBV28 and TRBJ2-2; no definite D call. This CDR3 comprises 13 residues. The V end was cut by 5 bases, the J end by 2 bases, with 6 bases between. Germline V gene sequence: CDR1 MDHEN, CDR2 SYDVKM. CDR3 nucleotide sequence: TGTGCCAGCAGTCGAAGTAACACCGGGGAGCTGTTTTTT. Residues: CASSRSNTGELFF.

This clonotype was recorded a few times. J is TRBJ2-7 and V is TRBV20-1; 10 positions agree with TRBD1. The ends lost 1 base at V and 3 bases at J; junction bases unmatched: 12. The germline V gene has CDR1 DFQATT and CDR2 SNEGSKA (reference sequence). The CDR3 runs 17 residues. The CDR3 nucleotides read TGCAGTGCTAGAGGGGGACTGTTGCGGACAGGGGGCTACGAGCAGTACTTC. It is translated as CSARGGLLRTGGYEQYF.

This clonotype was observed at least ten times. V gene TRBV7-9 combines with J gene TRBJ1-1, with 8 nucleotides matching TRBD1. This CDR3 spans 15 amino acids. With 4 bases clipped from V and 8 bases from J, the junction kept 12 bases outside the gene matches. The germline gives CDR1 SEHNR, CDR2 FQNEAQ (reference sequence). The CDR3, as DNA: TGTGCCAGCAGCTCTCACAACAGGGGGATGACCGAAGCTTTCTTT. Its protein is CASSSHNRGMTEAFF.

The chain combines TRBV5-1 with TRBJ1-2; D possibly corresponds to TRBD1 (5 bases). The V end was cut by 0 bases, the J end by 4 bases, with 7 bases between. This CDR3 contains 13 residues. CDR1 is SGHRS and CDR2 is YFSETQ in the germline V gene. DNA of the CDR3: TGCGCCAGCAGCTTGGAAGGGACCTATGGCTACACCTTC. This codes for CASSLEGTYGYTF.

The V call is TRBV15, the J call TRBJ2-7; a possible D gene is TRBD1 (6 bases). The CDR3 totals 15 residues. Germline CDR1 reads LNHNV; CDR2 reads YYDKDF (reference sequence). V was pared by 1 base and J by 3 bases, with 13 bases between. The CDR3 reads CATSRVGAFLYEQYV. The CDR3 region has the DNA TGTGCCACCAGCAGAGTGGGGGCATTTCTCTACGAGCAGTACGTC.

The chain has TRBV10-2 and TRBJ1-1; 10 nucleotides line up with TRBD1. V dropped 3 bases and J dropped 11; count of bases not matched to a gene: 15. Germline loops: CDR1 WSHSY, CDR2 SAAADI. CDR3 size: 16 residues. The CDR3 loop reads CASSDMERQGAFGAFF. The CDR3 DNA reads TGCGCCAGCAGTGATATGGAGCGACAGGGGGCGTTCGGGGCTTTCTTT.

CDR3 loop: CASSPGQGWTEAFF. CDR3 sequence (DNA): TGTGCCAGCAGCCCGGGACAGGGGTGGACTGAAGCTTTCTTT. The V and J genes are TRBV7-2 and TRBJ1-1; 10 bases map to TRBD1. The trim removed 5 bases at V and 5 bases at J, leaving 5 bases unmatched. Looked up from germline, CDR1 is SGHTA and CDR2 is FQGNSA. The CDR3 loop spans 14 amino acids.

The chain employs TRBV12-3 or TRBV12-4 and TRBJ2-2; TRBD2 agrees at 10 bases. V dropped 11 bases and J dropped 3; count of bases not matched to a gene: 9. The CDR3 covers 15 residues. The CDR3 sequence: CAARERGGDTGELFF. CDR3 coding DNA: TGTGCCGCCCGAGAGCGGGGGGGCGACACCGGGGAGCTGTTTTTT.

Regarding this clonotype: A junction boundary mismatches the germline segment, possibly from a read error. V is TRBV18 and J is TRBJ2-7, with a weak D call TRBD1 (6 bases). This CDR3 is 12 amino acids long. From germline, CDR1 is KGHSH and CDR2 LQKENI. The CDR3 region has the DNA TGTGCCAGCTCAAACCCCACCGGGACATGGCACTTC. Its translation: CASSNPTGTWHF.

At least ten counts were recorded for this clonotype. The rearrangement links TRBV12-3 or TRBV12-4 to TRBJ2-3, with a tentative D call TRBD2 (5 bases). The CDR3 sequence is 13 residues long. Trimming cost V 5 bases and J 6 bases, with 12 bases left between them. In DNA, the CDR3 is TGTGCCAGCAGTCCCGGACTCCGGGATACGCAGTATTTT. This translates into CASSPGLRDTQYF.

The chain combines TRBV20-1 with TRBJ1-3; no clear D gene. The length of the CDR3 is 13 residues. Germline assignment: CDR1 DFQATT and CDR2 SNEGSKA (reference sequence). Trimming cost V 2 bases and J 7 bases, with 12 bases left between them. CDR3 DNA sequence: TGCAGTGCTAGATTTGGCAGTATTAACACCATATATTTT. Its protein is CSARFGSINTIYF.

In this sample, this clonotype turned up many times. V usage is TRBV7-2 and J usage is TRBJ1-4; D may be TRBD1 (5 bases). Germline V gene sequence: CDR1 SGHTA, CDR2 FQGNSA. The CDR3 is 14 amino acids. V was clipped by 3 bases and J by 7 bases, with 12 bases between them. DNA of the CDR3: TGTGCCAGCAGCTTCCAGTGGGGGGGTGAAAAACTGTTTTTT. This codes for CASSFQWGGEKLFF.

In its sample, this clonotype was seen a few times. The chain carries TRBV4-1 and TRBJ2-3; 8 bases are a match to TRBD2. The junction had 8 bases not matched to a gene; V was cut back by 0 bases and J by 0 bases. The CDR3 runs 18 residues. Germline V gene lookup returns CDR1 MGHRA and CDR2 YSYEKL. The CDR3 loop reads CASSQDGSGGSSTDTQYF. CDR3 in DNA: TGCGCCAGCAGCCAAGATGGAAGCGGGGGATCTAGCACAGATACGCAGTATTTT.

This clonotype occurred a few times. This chain links TRBV20-1 with TRBJ2-1, with 9 bases lining up with TRBD1. CDR1 and CDR2 from the germline V gene are DFQATT and SNEGSKA (reference sequence). V trimming: 5 bases; J trimming: 0 bases; junction bases outside the gene matches: 8. The CDR3 extends over 16 amino acids. The DNA of the CDR3 is TGCAGTGCTCGCCACAGGGGGCGTCTCTCCTACAATGAGCAGTTCTTC. It is translated as CSARHRGRLSYNEQFF.

There are many counts of this clonotype. The V and J genes are TRBV5-5 and TRBJ1-5; possible D gene TRBD1, 6 bases. With 5 bases removed from V and 1 base from J, the gap between germline ends came to 16 bases. The CDR3 contains 16 residues. From germline, CDR1 is SGHKS and CDR2 YYEKEE (reference sequence). Written as DNA, the CDR3 is TGTGCCAGCAGTCCGGGTGGACAGCCGAGCAATCAGCCCCAGCATTTT. Encoded protein: CASSPGGQPSNQPQHF. Together with reference TRBV5-5 and TRBJ1-5, the CDR3 gives the full variable domain: DAGVTQSPTHLIKTRGQQVTLRCSPISGHKSVSWYQQVLGQGPQFIFQYYEKEERGRGNFPDRFSARQFPNYSSELNVNALLLGDSALYLCASSPGGQPSNQPQHFGDGTRLSIL.

This clonotype appeared many times. This chain joins TRBV7-9 and TRBJ2-3; D is unresolved. In germline, CDR1 is SEHNR, CDR2 FQNEAQ (reference sequence). V was pared by 5 bases and J by 5 bases, with 11 bases between. The CDR3 is 13 amino acids. CDR3 region: CASSPFAGDTQYF. For the CDR3, the DNA is TGTGCCAGCAGCCCCTTTGCCGGAGATACGCAGTATTTT.

This clonotype was counted at least ten times. The V and J genes are TRBV14 and TRBJ2-7; the match to TRBD1 covers 8 bases. This CDR3 is 14 amino acids long. After removal of 5 bases from V and 1 base from J, the junction contained 4 bases not matched to a gene. Germline assignment: CDR1 SGHDN and CDR2 FVKESK. This CDR3 is CASSFGTGSYEQYF. The CDR3 DNA reads TGTGCCAGCAGCTTTGGGACAGGTTCCTACGAGCAGTACTTC.

The table lists this clonotype with a few counts. The rearrangement joins TRBV7-8 to TRBJ1-6, with D unclear. Germline V gene lookup returns CDR1 SGHVS and CDR2 FQNEAQ. Trimming removed 3 bases at V and 14 bases at J, with 11 bases between. The CDR3 is 12 amino acids. In nucleotides, the CDR3 is TGTGCCAGCAGCTTGGACCGGCTTACCCTCCACTTT. Translating gives CASSLDRLTLHF.

This clonotype occurred many times. The CDR3 reads CASTRGGEETQYF. CDR3 nucleotide sequence: TGTGCCAGCACCCGCGGTGGGGAAGAGACCCAGTACTTC. The chain recombines TRBV13 with TRBJ2-5; D not certain. Germline CDR1 reads PRHDT; CDR2 reads FYEKMQ (reference sequence). There are 13 residues in the CDR3. Deletions cut 7 bases from V and 3 bases from J, with 12 bases between.

This clonotype was detected many times. This chain uses TRBV3-1 with TRBJ2-5; 7 bases are shared with TRBD2. Germline lookup yields CDR1 LGHDT and CDR2 YNNKEL (reference sequence). The CDR3 totals 15 residues. The J segment lost 1 base and the V segment lost 2 bases, leaving 4 bases of the junction unmatched. CDR3 loop: CASSQNSGPQETQYF. The CDR3 DNA reads TGTGCCAGCAGCCAAAATAGCGGGCCCCAAGAGACCCAGTACTTC.

This clonotype was observed many times. The chain is built from TRBV19 and TRBJ1-1; tentatively, D is TRBD1 (6 bases). Germline-derived CDR1 and CDR2 are LNHDA and SQIVND (reference sequence). V dropped 6 bases and J dropped 6 bases, with 23 bases sitting between them. The CDR3 consists of 16 residues. CDR3: CASRRSDSRGGAEAFF. The DNA for the CDR3 is TGTGCCAGTAGGCGATCGGACAGCCGGGGGGGCGCTGAAGCTTTCTTT.

The chain uses TRBV5-1 and TRBJ2-6; unclear D gene. This CDR3 comprises 14 residues. CDR1 and CDR2 (germline): SGHRS, YFSETQ. V was trimmed by 4 bases and J by 4 bases, leaving 9 bases between them. Written as DNA, the CDR3 is TGCGCCAGCAGCCTCTTCGCCGGGGCCAACGTCCTGACTTTC. It codes for CASSLFAGANVLTF.

V is TRBV15 and J is TRBJ2-3, with D perhaps matching TRBD2 (7 bases). Germline CDR1 reads LNHNV; CDR2 reads YYDKDF (reference sequence). V lost 1 base and J 8 bases, leaving 13 bases between the germline ends. The length of the CDR3 is 14 residues. For the CDR3, the DNA is TGTGCCACCAGCAGAGTAGGACGGGGGGCTACGCAGTATTTT. Amino acid sequence: CATSRVGRGATQYF.

This clonotype was recorded at least ten times. The CDR3 DNA reads as TGTGCCAGCAGCTCAGGGGTGATAGAGACCCAGTACTTC. As protein: CASSSGVIETQYF. The chain employs TRBV7-9 and TRBJ2-5; tentative D call: TRBD1 (6 bases). The germline V gene encodes CDR1 SEHNR and CDR2 FQNEAQ (reference sequence). V was shortened by 4 bases and J by 4 bases, with 10 bases between the two germline ends. CDR3 length: 13 amino acids.